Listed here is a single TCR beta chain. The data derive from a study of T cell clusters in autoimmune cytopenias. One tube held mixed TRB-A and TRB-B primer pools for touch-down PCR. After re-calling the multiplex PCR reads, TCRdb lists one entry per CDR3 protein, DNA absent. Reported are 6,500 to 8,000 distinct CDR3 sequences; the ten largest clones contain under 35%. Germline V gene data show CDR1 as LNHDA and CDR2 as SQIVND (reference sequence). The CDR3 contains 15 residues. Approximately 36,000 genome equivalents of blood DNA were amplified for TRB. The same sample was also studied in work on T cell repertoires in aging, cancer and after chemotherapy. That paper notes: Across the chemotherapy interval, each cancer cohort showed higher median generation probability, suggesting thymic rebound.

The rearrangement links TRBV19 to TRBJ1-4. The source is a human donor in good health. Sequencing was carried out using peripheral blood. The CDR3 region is CASRPPGTTNEKLFF.